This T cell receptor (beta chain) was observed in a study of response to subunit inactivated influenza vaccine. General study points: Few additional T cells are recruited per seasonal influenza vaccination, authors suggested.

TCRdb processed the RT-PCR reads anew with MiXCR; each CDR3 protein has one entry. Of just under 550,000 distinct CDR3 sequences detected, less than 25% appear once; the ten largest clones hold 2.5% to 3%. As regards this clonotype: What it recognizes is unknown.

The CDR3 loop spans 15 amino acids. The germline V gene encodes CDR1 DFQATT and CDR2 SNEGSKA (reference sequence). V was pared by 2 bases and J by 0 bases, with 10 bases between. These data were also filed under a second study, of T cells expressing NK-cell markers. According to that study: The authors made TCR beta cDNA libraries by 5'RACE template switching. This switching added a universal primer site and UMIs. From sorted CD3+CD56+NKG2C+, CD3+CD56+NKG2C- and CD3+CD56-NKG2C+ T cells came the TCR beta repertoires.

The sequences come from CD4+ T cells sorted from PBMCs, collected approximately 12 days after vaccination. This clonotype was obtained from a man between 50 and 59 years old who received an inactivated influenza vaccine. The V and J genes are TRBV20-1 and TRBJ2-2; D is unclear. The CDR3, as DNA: TGCAGTGCTAGAACGGGTCTCCCGAACACCGGGGAGCTGTTTTTT. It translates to CSARTGLPNTGELFF.